These T cell receptor beta chains were read from a single sample in a study of T cell repertoires in ileal Crohn's disease. The table came from immunoSEQ multiplex PCR; TCRdb's copy has only in-frame clones and leaves some out. The sample carries several thousand clones, approximately 96% recorded once. The sequencing sample was made of ileal tissue. Receptor source: an adult with Crohn's disease. The CDR3 runs from the conserved cysteine through the conserved F or W. D genes are given only for firm matches. Size tells how often a clone was seen (once, few, many) or the class of an expanded clone, and some rows leave it out.

clone size | D gene | J gene | V gene | CDR3 DNA | CDR3 protein
- | - | TRBJ1-4 | TRBV7-8 | TGTGCCAGCAGCCCGATCACGGGGGGACTGAATGAAAAACTGTTTTTT | CASSPITGGLNEKLFF
- | TRBD1 | TRBJ1-6 | TRBV6-5 | TGTGCCAGCAGTCATCGGACAGGGAGGAATTCACCCCTCCACTTT | CASSHRTGRNSPLHF
- | TRBD2 | TRBJ2-5 | TRBV7-3 | TGTGCCAGCAGCTTAAGAGGGCCCTACGGGGGGGTACTGCAAGAGACCCAGTACTTC | CASSLRGPYGGVLQETQYF
- | - | TRBJ1-2 | TRBV7-2 | TGTGCCAGCAGCTTAGTAGAAGTTCTAGGCTACACCTTC | CASSLVEVLGYTF
- | - | TRBJ1-2 | TRBV5-1 | TGCGCCAGCAGCTTGAGAGTCCCGGGAGGTTCTGGCTACACCTTC | CASSLRVPGGSGYTF
- | TRBD1 | TRBJ1-3 | TRBV4-1 | TGCGCCAGCAGCCCAGAAGGACAGGGCATCTCTGGAAACACCATATATTTT | CASSPEGQGISGNTIYF
- | - | TRBJ2-1 | TRBV5-1 | TGCGCCAGCAGCTTGGCCCAGGTAAATGAGCAGTTCTTC | CASSLAQVNEQFF
once | - | TRBJ1-5 | TRBV15 | TGTGCCACCAGAGGGGGGGGGCTAGGCAATCAGCCCCAGCATTTT | CATRGGGLGNQPQHF
- | TRBD2 | TRBJ2-5 | TRBV27 | TGTGCCAGCAGTTCAGGGACTAGCGGGGAGTTGGGGACCCAGTACTTC | CASSSGTSGELGTQYF
- | - | TRBJ2-5 | TRBV5-4 | TGTGCCAGCAGCTTGCGGTGGGCAGAGACCCAGTACTTC | CASSLRWAETQYF
- | - | TRBJ1-1 | TRBV5-1 | TGCGCCAGCAGCCAGACACCGAACACTGAAGCTTTCTTT | CASSQTPNTEAFF
- | - | TRBJ1-6 | TRBV28 | TGTGCCAGCGCGGGAGGCTCCACTAATTCACCCCTCCACTTT | CASAGGSTNSPLHF
- | - | TRBJ2-7 | TRBV7-9 | TGTGCCAGCAGCTTAGGAGGAGGTGCCTACGAGCAGTACTTC | CASSLGGGAYEQYF
- | - | TRBJ1-3 | TRBV10-3 | TGTGCCATCACCTCAGGGGATGGCTCTGGAAACACCATATATTTT | CAITSGDGSGNTIYF
once | - | TRBJ1-2 | TRBV11-2 | TGTGCCAGCAGCTTGGGCGAAACCTATGGCTACACCTTC | CASSLGETYGYTF
- | - | TRBJ1-4 | TRBV6-5 | TGTGCCAGCAGTCCCCGTGGGGGGTTTAATGAAAAACTGTTTTTT | CASSPRGGFNEKLFF
- | TRBD1 | TRBJ2-1 | TRBV5-1 | TGCGCCAGTGGGGTCGGAAAGACAGGGGGGTATCGGAATGAGCAGTTCTTC | CASGVGKTGGYRNEQFF
- | TRBD1 | TRBJ1-3 | TRBV11-2 | TGTGCCAGCAGCCCACAGGGGGTTTCGGGAAACACCATATATTTT | CASSPQGVSGNTIYF
- | TRBD1 | TRBJ1-1 | TRBV4-1 | TGCGCCAGCAGCCAAGACGAAGGGGGCCGAGCTTTCTTT | CASSQDEGGRAFF
- | - | TRBJ2-6 | TRBV6-1 | TGTGCCAGCAGTGAGACAGCTTCTGGGGCCAACGTCCTGACTTTC | CASSETASGANVLTF
- | - | TRBJ1-6 | TRBV7-9 | TGTGCCAGCAGCAATCAGGATGGCTCACCCCTCCACTTT | CASSNQDGSPLHF
once | - | TRBJ1-2 | TRBV19 | TGTGCCAGTAACGAAGGCGTCGCGGACAGACGGTATGGCTACACCTTC | CASNEGVADRRYGYTF
once | - | TRBJ2-3 | TRBV18 | TGTGCCAGCTCACTCCATCCAGGGGTGGTGGATACGCAGTATTTT | CASSLHPGVVDTQYF
- | - | TRBJ2-3 | TRBV20-1 | TGCAGTGCAGCTCTGGATACGCAGTATTTT | CSAALDTQYF
- | - | TRBJ2-3 | TRBV4-3 | TGCGCCAGCAGCCAAGAACTAGTCGCTGTTACGCAGTATTTT | CASSQELVAVTQYF
- | - | TRBJ2-1 | TRBV5-1 | TGCGCCAGCAGCTACGGACAGGACTATTACAATGAGCAGTTCTTC | CASSYGQDYYNEQFF
- | TRBD2 | TRBJ2-1 | TRBV2 | TGTGCCAGCAGTGAAATCTTAGCGGGGGGGTACAATGAGCAGTTCTTC | CASSEILAGGYNEQFF
- | - | TRBJ1-1 | TRBV28 | TGTGCCAGCAGTTTAGGACTGAAGGGAGGGGCTTTCTTT | CASSLGLKGGAFF
- | - | TRBJ2-3 | TRBV6-1 | TGTGCCAGCAGTGATACGGGCACAGATACGCAGTATTTT | CASSDTGTDTQYF
- | TRBD1 | TRBJ2-1 | TRBV5-8 | TGTGCCAGCAGCGGACAGGGGAGTAACAATGAGCAGTTCTTC | CASSGQGSNNEQFF
- | - | TRBJ1-1 | TRBV10-3 | TGTGCCATCAGTGGACAGTTGAACACTGAAGCTTTCTTT | CAISGQLNTEAFF
- | - | TRBJ1-5 | TRBV9 | TGTGCCAGCAGCGTAGGGGAGGACCGTAATCAGCCCCAGCATTTT | CASSVGEDRNQPQHF
- | TRBD1 | TRBJ2-3 | TRBV18 | TGTGCCAGCTCACCAGAGGGGACAGGGTCAACGCAGTATTTT | CASSPEGTGSTQYF
- | TRBD1 | TRBJ2-7 | TRBV29-1 | TGCAGCGTTGAAGGGACAGGGGGCTACGAGCAGTACTTC | CSVEGTGGYEQYF
- | - | TRBJ2-3 | TRBV5-6 | TGTGCCAGCAGCTCCGAACTGACTACAGATACGCAGTATTTT | CASSSELTTDTQYF
- | TRBD1 | TRBJ1-2 | TRBV6-5 | TGTGCCAGCAGTCCGAACACAGGGGGCTCTGGCTACACCTTC | CASSPNTGGSGYTF
- | - | TRBJ1-1 | TRBV15 | TGTGCCCCCGGCAGGTCGAGCACTGAAGCTTTCTTT | CAPGRSSTEAFF
- | TRBD1 | TRBJ1-2 | TRBV5-4 | TGTGCCAGCAGCTTGCGACAGGGGCGGGATGGCTACACCTTC | CASSLRQGRDGYTF
- | TRBD2 | TRBJ2-7 | TRBV6-6 | TGTGCCAGCAGACCTGGGACTAGCGGGGGCTCCTACGAGCAGTACTTC | CASRPGTSGGSYEQYF
- | - | TRBJ1-3 | TRBV9 | TGTGCCAGCAGCGCATTACAGGGCTTTGGAAACACCATATATTTT | CASSALQGFGNTIYF
- | TRBD2 | TRBJ2-2 | TRBV27 | TGTGCCAGCATCCGTAGCGGGGGAAGGGCCGGGGAGCTGTTTTTT | CASIRSGGRAGELFF
- | TRBD1 | TRBJ1-1 | TRBV19 | TGTGCCAGTAGTACCAGACCCGGGACAGGGGGTGAAGCTTTCTTT | CASSTRPGTGGEAFF
- | - | TRBJ2-1 | TRBV20-1 | TGCAGTGCTTTTGACACGGTTGAGCAGTTCTTC | CSAFDTVEQFF
- | - | TRBJ1-6 | TRBV28 | TGTGCCAGCAGCTTCTATAGCGGCTCCTATAATTCACCCCTCCACTTT | CASSFYSGSYNSPLHF
once | TRBD2 | TRBJ2-4 | TRBV13 | TGTGCCAGCAGCTTAGGGGGACTAGCGGGGGTAGCCAAAAACATTCAGTACTTC | CASSLGGLAGVAKNIQYF
- | - | TRBJ1-1 | TRBV5-1 | TGCGCCAGCAGCTTGAATCCCGGGACTGAAGCTTTCTTT | CASSLNPGTEAFF
- | TRBD1 | TRBJ2-7 | TRBV6-6 | TGTGCCAGCAATCACCGACAGGGGAACTACGAGCAGTACTTC | CASNHRQGNYEQYF
- | TRBD2 | TRBJ2-5 | TRBV4-2 | TGTGCCAGCAGCCAAGGGACCCTAGCGGGGCCCGCAAAAAAAGAGACCCAGTACTTC | CASSQGTLAGPAKKETQYF
- | TRBD2 | TRBJ2-7 | TRBV11-3 | TGTGCCAGCAGCTTAGGGGGAGGGGATTCCTACGAGCAGTACTTC | CASSLGGGDSYEQYF
once | TRBD2 | TRBJ2-3 | TRBV5-1 | TGCGCCAGCAGCTTGGACACTAGCGGGGGGGCCGCAGATACGCAGTATTTT | CASSLDTSGGAADTQYF
- | - | TRBJ2-7 | TRBV30 | TGTGCCTGGAGTACGCGGGCGTGGGCATCCTACGAGCAGTACTTC | CAWSTRAWASYEQYF
- | TRBD1 | TRBJ1-5 | TRBV5-6 | TGTGCCAGCAGCTACGGACAGGGAAACAATCAGCCCCAGCATTTT | CASSYGQGNNQPQHF
- | TRBD2 | TRBJ2-1 | TRBV28 | TGTGCCAGCAGTTTGCTAGCGGGGGGGCCGGGTGAGCAGTTCTTC | CASSLLAGGPGEQFF
- | - | TRBJ1-6 | TRBV27 | TGTGCCAGCAGTTTGGGGGGGAATAATTCACCCCTCCACTTT | CASSLGGNNSPLHF
- | - | TRBJ1-1 | TRBV10-2 | TGCGCCAGCAGTGAGCCAGGGGAAAGGGTTGAAGCTTTCTTT | CASSEPGERVEAFF